This entry concerns a single T cell receptor (beta chain). The antigen is unknown. The data belong to a study of radiotherapy plus CTLA-4 blockade in lung cancer. Study context: Of all patients, around 19% responded objectively and roughly 31% showed disease control.

Notes on the study in general: In blood, after radiotherapy plus ipilimumab, tumor-derived TCR clones expanded. The best predictor of response was reported to be early blood T cell clone dynamics, with interferon-beta.

Here immunoSEQ multiplex PCR was the method, and the copy in TCRdb shows in-frame clones only, minus some. The sample yields 55,000 to 80,000 clones, roughly 84% seen once. Receiving focal radiation plus CTLA-4 blockade with ipilimumab were patients who had chemo-refractory metastatic non-small-cell lung cancer. The sequences come from peripheral blood, collected from a patient treated with radiotherapy plus ipilimumab. This TCR came from a human donor with non-small cell lung cancer that progressed on radiotherapy plus ipilimumab.

DNA of the CDR3: TGCGCCAGCAGCATCACCGGGACAGGGACCTATGGCTACACCTTC. This sequence encodes CASSITGTGTYGYTF. This rearrangement joins TRBV5-1 to TRBJ1-2; 9 nucleotides line up with TRBD1. Trimming at V came to 4 bases and at J to 4 bases, leaving 8 bases not matched to a gene. The germline CDR1 and CDR2 sequences are SGHRS and YFSETQ. This CDR3 has 15 amino acids.